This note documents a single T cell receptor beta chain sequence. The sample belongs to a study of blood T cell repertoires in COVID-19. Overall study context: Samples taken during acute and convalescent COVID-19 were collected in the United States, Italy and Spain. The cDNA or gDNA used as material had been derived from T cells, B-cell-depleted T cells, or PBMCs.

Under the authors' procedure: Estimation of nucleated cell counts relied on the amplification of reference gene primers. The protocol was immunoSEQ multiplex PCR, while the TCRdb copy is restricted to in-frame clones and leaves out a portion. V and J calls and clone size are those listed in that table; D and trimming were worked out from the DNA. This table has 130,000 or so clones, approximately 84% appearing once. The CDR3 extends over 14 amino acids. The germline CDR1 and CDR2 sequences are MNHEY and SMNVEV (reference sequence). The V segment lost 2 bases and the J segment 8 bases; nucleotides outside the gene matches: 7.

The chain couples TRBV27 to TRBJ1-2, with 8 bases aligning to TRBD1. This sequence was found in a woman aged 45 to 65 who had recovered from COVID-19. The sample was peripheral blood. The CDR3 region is CASSLAGGRFGYTF. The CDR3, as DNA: TGTGCCAGCAGTTTAGCAGGGGGCCGGTTCGGCTACACCTTC.